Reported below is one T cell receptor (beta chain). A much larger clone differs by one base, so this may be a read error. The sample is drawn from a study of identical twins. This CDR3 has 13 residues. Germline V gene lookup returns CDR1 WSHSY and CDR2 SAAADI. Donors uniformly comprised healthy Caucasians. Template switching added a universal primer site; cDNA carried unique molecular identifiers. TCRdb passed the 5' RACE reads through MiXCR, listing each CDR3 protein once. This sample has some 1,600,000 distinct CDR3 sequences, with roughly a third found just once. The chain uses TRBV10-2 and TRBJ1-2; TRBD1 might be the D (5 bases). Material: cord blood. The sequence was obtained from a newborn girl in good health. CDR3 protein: CASSGAGNFGYTF. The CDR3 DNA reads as TGCGCCAGCAGTGGGGCAGGGAACTTTGGCTACACCTTC.